This paragraph reports one T cell receptor (beta chain). Sequenced by immunoSEQ multiplex PCR; TCRdb stores in-frame clones only, minus some. Of tens of thousands of clones in the sample, just over 90% were seen once. The data originate from a study of PD-1 blockade in classical Hodgkin lymphoma. V trimming: 5 bases; J trimming: 4 bases; junction bases outside the gene matches: 4. This CDR3 comprises 14 residues. Germline V CDR1 and CDR2: SNHLY, FYNNEI. This sample's time point: cycle 4 day 1 (C4D1), after more than 5 weeks of nivolumab. Brentuximab vedotin exposure varied among the patients, all of whom had relapsed after autologous stem cell transplantation.

Sequencing used peripheral blood mononuclear cells (PBMCs), obtained before the fourth cycle of nivolumab. This chain uses TRBV2 with TRBJ2-7, with 11 bases lining up with TRBD1. This sequence was found in a human donor with classical Hodgkin lymphoma. As DNA, the CDR3 is TGTGCCAGCAGTTGGACAGGGGGCTATTACGAGCAGTACTTC. This encodes CASSWTGGYYEQYF.